The clone carrying this TCR beta chain has just one count. These data originate in a study of blood T cell repertoires in COVID-19. About the research overall: T cells, B-cell-depleted T cells, or PBMCs supplied cDNA or gDNA.

Authors' methods: Reference gene primers were amplified, and this amplification served to estimate nucleated cell counts. Method: immunoSEQ multiplex PCR; TCRdb's copy keeps in-frame clones and lacks some. Clonal size and the V and J genes are those of that table, whereas D and trimming came from the DNA. This table has about 160,000 clones, approximately 84% appearing once. The CDR3 is made up of 14 amino acids. Trimming removed 0 bases at V and 1 base at J, with 6 bases between. Per germline, CDR1 SGHTA and CDR2 FQGNSA. The chain recombines TRBV7-2 with TRBJ1-2; no definite D call. This clonotype was sampled from a woman at least 80 years old with acute or convalescent COVID-19. Sequenced input: peripheral blood. CDR3 region: CASSLAMYNYGYTF. The CDR3 coding sequence is TGTGCCAGCAGCTTAGCAATGTATAACTATGGCTACACCTTC.